These 18 T cell receptor beta chains share one sample of origin, sequenced in a study of CXCR3-negative and CXCR3-positive naive CD8 T cells. UMI-labeled 5' RACE TRB cDNA libraries were prepared from the cells. TCRdb reprocessed the 5' RACE reads; each CDR3 protein has one entry and no DNA is given. The listing contains roughly 130,000 distinct CDR3 sequences. The antigens these receptors bind are not known. Points from the study as a whole: Naive cells with CXCR3 showed TRB CDR3s that were more hydrophobic than those in CXCR3-negative naive cells.

The source material was naive CXCR3+ CD8+ T cells from blood. Documented subset: CD45RO-CCR7+CD27+CD95- naive CD8+ T cells expressing CXCR3 (TNR3+). The receptors were gathered from a human donor in good health. Some clones in this sample may be carry-over from other donors' samples.

The chain employs TRBV29-1 and TRBJ2-1; the TCRdb D gene call, TRBD1, has no DNA to confirm it. This CDR3 spans 15 amino acids. From germline, CDR1 is SQVTM and CDR2 ANQGSEA. Here the CDR3 reads CSVEDDRVHYNEQFF.

The CDR3 region is CASSLAGTSGRSISYNEQFF. The J gene is TRBJ2-1, the V gene TRBV5-1; TCRdb lists TRBD2, though no DNA is available to test this call. Germline V gene data show CDR1 as SGHRS and CDR2 as YFSETQ. The CDR3 sequence is 20 residues long. Together with reference TRBV5-1 and TRBJ2-1, the CDR3 gives the full variable domain: KAGVTQTPRYLIKTRGQQVTLSCSPISGHRSVSWYQQTPGQGLQFLFEYFSETQRNKGNFPGRFSGRQFSNSRSEMNVSTLELGDSALYLCASSLAGTSGRSISYNEQFFGPGTRLTVL.

The rearrangement uses TRBV28 and TRBJ2-2; TCRdb indicates TRBD1, and absent DNA this call remains unverified. Germline values: CDR1 MDHEN, CDR2 SYDVKM. CDR3 length equals 15 residues. The CDR3 loop is CASSLWQGATGELFF.

CDR3 residues: CASSWQTSGRAYEQYF. The rearrangement links TRBV28 to TRBJ2-7; TCRdb picks TRBD2, but there is no DNA to check that call. Germline loops: CDR1 MDHEN, CDR2 SYDVKM. The length of the CDR3 is 16 residues.

The chain combines TRBV6-1 with TRBJ1-1; TCRdb's D call, TRBD1, is unchecked because there is no DNA. The germline gives CDR1 MNHNS, CDR2 SASEGT. This CDR3 region has 13 residues. The CDR3 is CASSALVGTEAFF.

This chain links TRBV4-1 with TRBJ2-5; the D call of TRBD1 rests on TCRdb alone, since no DNA is present to check it. The CDR3 totals 13 residues. Germline CDR1 and CDR2: MGHRA and YSYEKL. CDR3 sequence: CASSRPGGETQYF.

The chain links TRBV6-5 to TRBJ1-6; the D call from TCRdb, TRBD1, cannot be confirmed without DNA. Germline V gene data show CDR1 as MNHEY and CDR2 as SVGAGI. This CDR3 spans 17 amino acids. CDR3: CASSTTGFAAYNSPLHF.

The rearrangement uses TRBV12-3 or TRBV12-4 and TRBJ2-5; the D call of TRBD2 rests on TCRdb alone, since no DNA is present to check it. The CDR3 sequence is 14 residues long. The CDR3 loop reads CASSHGTSLKTQYF.

The chain combines TRBV4-3 with TRBJ2-7. The germline V gene encodes CDR1 LGHNA and CDR2 YSLEER. The CDR3 is made up of 16 amino acids. CDR3 sequence: CASSQETWEFSYEQYF.

The chain carries TRBV24-1 and TRBJ1-5; TCRdb's D gene call, TRBD1, goes unchecked for lack of DNA. The CDR3 covers 13 residues. Germline lookup yields CDR1 KGHDR and CDR2 SFDVKD. This chain's CDR3 is CATSDFTGQPQHF.

This chain connects TRBV12-3 or TRBV12-4 to TRBJ2-7; TCRdb picks TRBD1, but there is no DNA to check that call. The CDR3 is made up of 13 amino acids. This CDR3 is CASSLGQYGEQYF.

The J gene is TRBJ2-7, the V gene TRBV30; TCRdb lists TRBD1, though no DNA is available to test this call. Germline V gene sequence: CDR1 GTSNPN, CDR2 SVGIG (reference sequence). The CDR3 has 14 residues. CDR3 region: CAWSVGTASYEQYF.

The gene calls are TRBV2 and TRBJ2-5; without DNA, the TCRdb call of TRBD1 cannot be checked. CDR3 length: 16 amino acids. Germline assignment: CDR1 SNHLY and CDR2 FYNNEI. This CDR3 is CASSRPHGQPEETQYF.

This chain uses TRBV4-1 with TRBJ1-1. CDR3 length equals 14 residues. Germline values: CDR1 MGHRA, CDR2 YSYEKL. The CDR3 region is CASSQWRENTEAFF.

The gene calls are TRBV19 and TRBJ1-1. Germline-derived CDR1 and CDR2 are LNHDA and SQIVND (reference sequence). The CDR3 runs 14 residues. The CDR3 is CASSMSATNTEAFF.

The chain couples TRBV5-5 to TRBJ2-7. Germline CDR1 SGHKS, CDR2 YYEKEE (reference sequence). This CDR3 contains 13 residues. This chain's CDR3 is CASSLADNYEQYF. The variable domain in full, with the rest retrieved from reference TRBV5-5 and TRBJ2-7, is DAGVTQSPTHLIKTRGQQVTLRCSPISGHKSVSWYQQVLGQGPQFIFQYYEKEERGRGNFPDRFSARQFPNYSSELNVNALLLGDSALYLCASSLADNYEQYFGPGTRLTVT.

The chain uses TRBV11-1 and TRBJ2-3; TCRdb returns TRBD2, unconfirmable since there is no DNA. From germline, CDR1 is SGHAT and CDR2 FQDESV (reference sequence). The CDR3 totals 17 residues. The chain's CDR3 is CASSLLALLKSTDTQYF. Drawing the rest from reference TRBV11-1 and TRBJ2-3, the complete variable domain is EAEVAQSPRYKITEKSQAVAFWCDPISGHATLYWYRQILGQGPELLVQFQDESVVDDSQLPKDRFSAERLKGVDSTLKIQPAELGDSAMYLCASSLLALLKSTDTQYFGPGTRLTVL.

This chain uses TRBV4-1 with TRBJ2-3. Germline CDR1 and CDR2: MGHRA and YSYEKL. CDR3 length: 14 residues. The CDR3 protein is CASSQNTHTVTQYF.